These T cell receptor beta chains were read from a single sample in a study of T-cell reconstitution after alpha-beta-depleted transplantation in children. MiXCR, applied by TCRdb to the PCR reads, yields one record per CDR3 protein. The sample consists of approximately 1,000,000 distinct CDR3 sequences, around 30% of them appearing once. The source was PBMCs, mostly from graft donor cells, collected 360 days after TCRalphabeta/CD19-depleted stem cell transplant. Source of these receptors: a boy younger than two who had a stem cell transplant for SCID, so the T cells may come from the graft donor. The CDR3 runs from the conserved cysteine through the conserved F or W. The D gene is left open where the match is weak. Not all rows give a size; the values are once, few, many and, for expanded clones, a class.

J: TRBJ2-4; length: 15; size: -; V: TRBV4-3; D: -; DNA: TGCGCCAGCAGCCAAGAAGAAGTCGTAAAAAACATTCAGTACTTC; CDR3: CASSQEEVVKNIQYF
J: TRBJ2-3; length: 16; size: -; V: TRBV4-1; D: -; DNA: TGCGCCAGCAGCCAATCCCCTAGGGGGGGGACAGATACGCAGTATTTT; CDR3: CASSQSPRGGTDTQYF
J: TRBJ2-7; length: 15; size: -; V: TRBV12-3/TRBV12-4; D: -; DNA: TGTGCCAGCAGTGCCCTGGCCATTAGGGGCTACGAGCAGTACTTC; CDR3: CASSALAIRGYEQYF
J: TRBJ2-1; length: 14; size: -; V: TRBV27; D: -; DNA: TGTGCCAGCAGTTTAAGGACCTTAAACAATGAGCAGTTCTTC; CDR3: CASSLRTLNNEQFF
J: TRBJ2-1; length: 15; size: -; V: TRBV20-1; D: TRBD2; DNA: TGCAGTGCGGCCCCCCCAGCGGGGCTACACAATGAGCAGTTCTTC; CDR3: CSAAPPAGLHNEQFF
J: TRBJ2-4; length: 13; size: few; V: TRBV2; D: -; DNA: TGTGCCAGCAGTGAAGGTAGAGCCCTTCCGTGGTACTTC; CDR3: CASSEGRALPWYF
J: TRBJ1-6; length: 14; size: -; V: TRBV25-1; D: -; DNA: TGTGCCAGCGCATTCAACTCACTGAGTTCACCCCTCCACTTT; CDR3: CASAFNSLSSPLHF
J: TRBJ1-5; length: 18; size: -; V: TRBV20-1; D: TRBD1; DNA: TGCAGTGCTAGAGGGACAGGGACTATCGAGGTGGGCAATCAGCCCCAGCATTTT; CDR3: CSARGTGTIEVGNQPQHF
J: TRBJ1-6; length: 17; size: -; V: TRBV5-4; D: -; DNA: TGTGCCAGCAGCTTGGTTGGGGGAAGCTCCTATAATTCACCCCTCCACTTT; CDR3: CASSLVGGSSYNSPLHF
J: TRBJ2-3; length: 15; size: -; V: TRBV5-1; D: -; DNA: TGCGCCAGCAGCTTGATCGGCCCGGTCACAGATACGCAGTATTTT; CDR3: CASSLIGPVTDTQYF
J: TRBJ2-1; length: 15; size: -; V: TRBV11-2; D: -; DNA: TGTGCCAGCAGCCGAGAACGACTAGTTTCCAATGAGCAGTTCTTC; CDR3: CASSRERLVSNEQFF
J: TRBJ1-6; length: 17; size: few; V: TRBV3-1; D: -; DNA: TGTGCCAGCAGCCAAGATCTCAAAAGCTCCTATAATTCACCCCTCCACTTT; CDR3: CASSQDLKSSYNSPLHF
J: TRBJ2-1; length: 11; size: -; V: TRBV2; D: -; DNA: TGTGCCAGCAGTAAAGAAAATGAGCAGTTCTTC; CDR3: CASSKENEQFF
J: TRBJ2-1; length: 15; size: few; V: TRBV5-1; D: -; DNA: TGCGCCAGCAGCCCCAGGGCAGGCGGGGTCAATGAGCAGTTCTTC; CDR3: CASSPRAGGVNEQFF
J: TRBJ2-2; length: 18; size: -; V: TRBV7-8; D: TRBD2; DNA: TGTGCCAGCAGCTTAAGGGCTAGCGGGGCGAGTAACACCGGGGAGCTGTTTTTT; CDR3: CASSLRASGASNTGELFF
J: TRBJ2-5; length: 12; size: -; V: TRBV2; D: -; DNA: TGTGCCAGCGCGGGACTGCGGGAGACCCAGTACTTC; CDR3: CASAGLRETQYF
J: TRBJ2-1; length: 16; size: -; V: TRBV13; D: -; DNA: TGTGCCAGCAGCTTAGATGCGTCAAGACTGTACAATGAGCAGTTCTTC; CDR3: CASSLDASRLYNEQFF
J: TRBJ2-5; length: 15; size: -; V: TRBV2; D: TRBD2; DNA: TGTGCCAGCAGTGAGATTTATAGCGGGGGAGAGACCCAGTACTTC; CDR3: CASSEIYSGGETQYF
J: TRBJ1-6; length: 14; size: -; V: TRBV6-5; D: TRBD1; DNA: TGTGCCAGCAGTTACTCGAGGACAGGTTCACCCCTCCACTTT; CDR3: CASSYSRTGSPLHF
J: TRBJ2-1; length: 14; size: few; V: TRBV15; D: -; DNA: TGTGCCACCAGCAGAGAAGGCTCCTACAATGAGCAGTTCTTC; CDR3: CATSREGSYNEQFF
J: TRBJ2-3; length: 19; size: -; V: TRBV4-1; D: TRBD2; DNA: TGCGCCAGCAGCTACCGACTAGCGGGGGCCTTTAGTAGCACAGATACGCAGTATTTT; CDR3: CASSYRLAGAFSSTDTQYF
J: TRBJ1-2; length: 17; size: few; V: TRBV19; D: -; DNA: TGTGCCAGTAGGGCCGGCGGGGTGGCTACCCATAACTATGGCTACACCTTC; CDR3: CASRAGGVATHNYGYTF
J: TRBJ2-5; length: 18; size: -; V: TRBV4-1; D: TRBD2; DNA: TGCGCCAGCAGCCAAAAATACGGGACTAGCGATTCACAAGAGACCCAGTACTTC; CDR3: CASSQKYGTSDSQETQYF
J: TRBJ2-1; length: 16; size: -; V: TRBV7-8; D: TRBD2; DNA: TGTGCCAGCAGCCGCGGAGCGGGGGGCTTCGCGGATGAGCAGTTCTTC; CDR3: CASSRGAGGFADEQFF
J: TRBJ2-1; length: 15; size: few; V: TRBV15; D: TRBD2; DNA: TGTGCCACCAGCAGAGGGGGGGGAACCTACAATGAGCAGTTCTTC; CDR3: CATSRGGGTYNEQFF
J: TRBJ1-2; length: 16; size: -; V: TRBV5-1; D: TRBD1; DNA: TGCGCCAGCAGCTTGGATCGGGGACAGGCGAACTATGGCTACACCTTC; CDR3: CASSLDRGQANYGYTF
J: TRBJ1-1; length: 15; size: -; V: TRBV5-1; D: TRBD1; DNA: TGCGCCAGCAGCTACCACTCAACAGGGGGCACTGAAGCTTTCTTT; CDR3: CASSYHSTGGTEAFF
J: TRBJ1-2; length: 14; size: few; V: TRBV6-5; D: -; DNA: TGTGCCAGCAGTTACTCGCGCAGCATCTATGGCTACACCTTC; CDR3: CASSYSRSIYGYTF
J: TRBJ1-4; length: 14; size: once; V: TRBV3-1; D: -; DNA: TGTGCCAGCAGCCAAGGTGCAAGGAATGAAAAACTGTTTTTT; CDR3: CASSQGARNEKLFF
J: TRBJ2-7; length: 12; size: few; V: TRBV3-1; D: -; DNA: TGTGCCAGCAGCCAGTCTCCGACAGATCGGTACTTC; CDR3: CASSQSPTDRYF
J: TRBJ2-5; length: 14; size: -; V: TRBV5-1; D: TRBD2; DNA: TGCGCCAGCAGCCGCGGGGGGGCGGCGGAGACCCAGTACTTC; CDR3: CASSRGGAAETQYF
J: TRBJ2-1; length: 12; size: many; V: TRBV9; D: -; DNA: TGTGCCAGCAGCGGAGAGGTGGGGAGAACGTTCTTC; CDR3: CASSGEVGRTFF
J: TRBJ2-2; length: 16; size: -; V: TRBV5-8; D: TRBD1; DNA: TGTGCCAGCAGCTTGGGGACAGGTTCGAACACCGGGGAGCTGTTTTTT; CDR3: CASSLGTGSNTGELFF
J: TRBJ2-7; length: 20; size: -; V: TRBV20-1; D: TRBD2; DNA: TGCAGTGCTAGAGGCCACCCAGGGACTAGCGGGGGGCTGAGCTCCTACGAGCAGTACTTC; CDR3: CSARGHPGTSGGLSSYEQYF
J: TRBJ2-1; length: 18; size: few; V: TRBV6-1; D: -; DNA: TGTGCCAGCAGCCGCAGGGCAGGGGACACAAGGTCCTACAATGAGCAGTTCTTC; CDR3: CASSRRAGDTRSYNEQFF
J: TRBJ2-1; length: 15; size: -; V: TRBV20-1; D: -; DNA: TGCAGTGCTGCCTTTTGGGTGGGACCCTACAATGAGCAGTTCTTC; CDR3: CSAAFWVGPYNEQFF
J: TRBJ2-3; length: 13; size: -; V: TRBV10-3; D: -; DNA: TGTGCCATCAGTGCTGTAATCGCAGATACGCAGTATTTT; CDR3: CAISAVIADTQYF
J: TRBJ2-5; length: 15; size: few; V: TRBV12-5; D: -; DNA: TGTGCTAGTGGTTTGGACAGGGTGGAGGGGGAGACCCAGTACTTC; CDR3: CASGLDRVEGETQYF
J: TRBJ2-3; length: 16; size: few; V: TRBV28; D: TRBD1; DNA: TGTGCCAGCAATGATAGGGACAGGGGGCAAAGAGATACGCAGTATTTT; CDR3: CASNDRDRGQRDTQYF
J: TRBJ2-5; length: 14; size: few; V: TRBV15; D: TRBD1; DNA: TGTGCCACCAGCCCCGGACAGGCCCCAGAGACCCAGTACTTC; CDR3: CATSPGQAPETQYF
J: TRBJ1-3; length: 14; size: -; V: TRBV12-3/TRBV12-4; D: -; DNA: TGTGCCAGCAGTTTCGCCAGTGCGGGAAACACCATATATTTT; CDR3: CASSFASAGNTIYF
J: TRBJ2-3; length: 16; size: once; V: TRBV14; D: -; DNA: TGTGCCAGCAGCCAAGAGGGGCTATCCCCCACAGATACGCAGTATTTT; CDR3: CASSQEGLSPTDTQYF
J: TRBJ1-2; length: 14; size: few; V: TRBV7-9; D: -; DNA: TGTGCCAGCAGCATAGAACAGGGAATCTATGGCTACACCTTC; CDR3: CASSIEQGIYGYTF
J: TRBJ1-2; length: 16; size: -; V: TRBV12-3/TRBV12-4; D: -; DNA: TGTGCCAGCAGTTCCCCACTCACCGACAGGTCCTATGGCTACACCTTC; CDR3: CASSSPLTDRSYGYTF
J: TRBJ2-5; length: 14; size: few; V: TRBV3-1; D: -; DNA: TGTGCCAGCAGCCCCTGGACCCTCCAAGAGACCCAGTACTTC; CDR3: CASSPWTLQETQYF
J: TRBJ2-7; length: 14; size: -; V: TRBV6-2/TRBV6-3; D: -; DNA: TGTGCCAGCAGTTACTTGCCAGTCTCCTACGAGCAGTACTTC; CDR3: CASSYLPVSYEQYF
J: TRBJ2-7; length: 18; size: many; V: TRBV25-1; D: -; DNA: TGTGCCAGCAGTGAATCGAGAGGGAGGGGACAGTCCCCCTACGAGCAGTACTTC; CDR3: CASSESRGRGQSPYEQYF
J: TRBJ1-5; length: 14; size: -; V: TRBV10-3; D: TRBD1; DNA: TGTGCCATCAGCCTGGGACAGGGTAGTCAGCCCCAGCATTTT; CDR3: CAISLGQGSQPQHF
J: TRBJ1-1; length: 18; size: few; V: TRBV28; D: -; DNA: TGTGCCAGCAGAAGGCGGACAGTTCTCCCATCGTCAGATACTGAAGCTTTCTTT; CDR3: CASRRRTVLPSSDTEAFF
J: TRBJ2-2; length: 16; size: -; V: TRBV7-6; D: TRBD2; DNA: TGTGCCAGCAGCTTACTCCAGCGGGGGCAGGCCGGGGAGCTGTTTTTT; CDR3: CASSLLQRGQAGELFF
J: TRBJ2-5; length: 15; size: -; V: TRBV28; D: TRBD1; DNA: TGTGCCAGCAGCGATAGGACAGGGAGGAATGAGACCCAGTACTTC; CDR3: CASSDRTGRNETQYF
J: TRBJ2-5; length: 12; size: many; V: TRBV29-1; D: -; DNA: TGCAGCGTCGCCCCGCCCCAGGGGACCCAGTACTTC; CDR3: CSVAPPQGTQYF